The source of this T cell receptor (beta chain) is a study of cytomegalovirus exposure and HLA in healthy donors (dated by TCRdb to 2016 to 2017). Regarding the complete study: In an earlier analysis of approximately 500 of the donors, around 290 Gb of sequence data and 100 million or so unique TCR beta sequences from 150 million to 200 million T cells were reported. An early release covering over 500 HLA-typed donors comprised roughly 300 gigabases of sequencing data and about 90 million unique TCR sequences. Among the roughly 390 genotyped donors, 81% belonged to the genetic ancestry cluster associated with self-reported Caucasian donors. The study was designed to test whether signatures of past pathogen exposure could be identified by cataloging public T cell receptors. The study profiled the T cell repertoires of hundreds of subjects by immunosequencing and related them to cytomegalovirus serostatus. Along with the approximately 700-subject first cohort, a separate validation cohort of around 110 different subjects was used. The study combined high-throughput TCR immunosequencing, statistical association of individual TCRs with disease status, and machine learning to predict cytomegalovirus infection status. A later analysis re-examined previously published TCR beta repertoires from hundreds of donors and added high-resolution HLA genotyping to investigate patterns of TCR occurrence. The later analysis used no new phenotypic data to find candidate immune exposures, relying instead on TCR beta sequences and their occurrence across donors. An earlier analysis of approximately 500 of the donors applied high-throughput TCR beta sequencing to assess whether each TCR beta V gene segment acted as functional or pseudogenic. Donor age, sex, ethnicity and CMV serostatus were collected together with the repertoire data. A later genetic analysis took genome-wide SNP genotypes for about 65% of the 666 donors and used that subset as a discovery cohort. All discovery cohort repertoires had been generated using a single sequencing platform. Class I and class II HLA loci were covered by the typing at four-digit resolution. The number of typed donors differed by locus: about 620-630 for A, B, C, DRB1 and DQB1; 500 to 550 for DQA1; around 580 for DPA1; and 400 to 480 for DPB1. Five DR-DQ haplotypes were treated as single units for association and clustering because of strong linkage in the cohort. Across 300 to 500 genotyped donors of the cohort, an average of roughly 250,000 unique TCR beta nucleotide sequences per donor were sequenced, and about a sixth of those sequences were non-productive.

The method was the immunoSEQ multiplex PCR assay. For the multiplex PCR, a mixture combining 60 forward primers for TCR Vbeta segments and 13 reverse primers for TCR Jbeta segments was used. A multiplex PCR assay on genomic DNA amplified the CDR3 region of rearranged TCR beta genes. On the Illumina HiSeq System, the amplified TCR beta libraries were sequenced as 87-base-pair reads. Concerning the study's data processing: A later analysis counted about 80 million unique TCR beta chains across the 666 repertoires, and approximately 11 million of these chains were shared by at least two donors. Raw reads were error-corrected and collapsed into unique sequences with a nearest-neighbor algorithm that merged closely related sequences to remove PCR and sequencing errors. CDR3 sequences were aligned to IMGT reference sequences to assign V, D and J gene segments. For a sequence to be retained, a match of at least six nucleotides to both a V gene segment and a J gene segment was required. A rearrangement counted as productive if the CDR3 had no stop codons and remained in frame with V and J, and every other rearrangement counted as non-productive. CDR3 was defined according to IMGT convention as the region running from the second conserved V-encoded cysteine to the conserved J-encoded phenylalanine. The earlier analysis of about 560 of the donors excluded any sequence lacking an unambiguous match to a single V gene segment. An earlier analysis of 550 to 650 of the donors classified V segments as functional when productive rearrangements were above 56.7% and as segregating when the standard deviation between donors was above 5%. A statistical classification framework was developed to diagnose cytomegalovirus status using the catalog of TCR beta chain sequences. V and J gene assignment, in a later analysis, came from comparing TCR nucleotide sequences with IMGT/GENE-DB human TR gene sequences. A later analysis assigned CDR3 sequences and most-parsimonious VDJ recombination scenarios with the TCRdist pipeline. A later analysis defined each TCR beta chain by its CDR3 amino acid sequence plus V-gene family, and excluded reads lacking a unique V-gene family. A later analysis removed over 500 highly shared, low-generation-probability nucleotide sequences to deal with suspected cross-contamination and a sequencing artifact. In a later analysis, a clonal expansion index was calculated for each public chain from normalized within-repertoire ranks of inferred template counts. In a later analysis, generation probabilities were computed using a VDJ recombination model fitted to out-of-frame rearrangements, and the results were checked against IGoR. Hypergeometric tests were used in a later analysis to score TCR-TCR, TCR-HLA and TCR-CMV co-occurrence, with a repertoire-size bias correction applied to the TCR pairs. A later analysis estimated false discovery rates by permuting HLA or CMV assignments 20 times. A later analysis grouped co-occurring TCRs with DBSCAN, adding TCRdist sequence similarity when clustering within HLA-allele-positive subsets. Repertoires with fewer than 30,000 or more than 120,000 public chains were left out of co-occurrence clustering, as were four to six repertoires with anomalous nucleotide sharing. TCRdb took over this immuneACCESS table, retaining in-frame rearrangements with V and J assigned. Such tables are incomplete; in checked studies, under half of the missing clones stem from an unresolved V gene, and the remainder is unexplained. V, J and clone size derive from that table, while D and trimming were established from the DNA sequence. The table for this sample lists 40,000 or so clones; around 77% of them were counted only once. Jointly, the top ten make up roughly 1.5% of the sample.

This clone was seen only a few times. Its target antigen remains unknown. Within one base of it there is no much larger clone, and no base qualities were kept. The full study reports these points: Because HLA typing was unavailable for some donors at each locus, only the typed subset was used in association tests. The only immune exposure information available for the cohort was CMV serostatus. In an earlier analysis of around 500 of the donors, most TCR beta V segments appeared in productive rearrangements about 87% or about 30% of the time, broadly matching IMGT annotations. The earlier analysis of 587 of the donors excluded roughly 17 rarely observed V segments, including chromosome 9 orphons, because counts were too low. According to a later analysis, parvovirus B19, influenza, CMV and Epstein-Barr virus appeared linked to several top co-occurrence clusters. In a later analysis, HLA-associated TCR beta chains were found to be more clonally expanded and to have lower generation probabilities than equally common non-associated chains. The presence/absence analyses assumed that sequencing depth was roughly uniform across donors, and that assumption may not be true. A group of highly shared sequence variants was considered likely to be a technical artifact of the sequencing pipeline. Most TCR sequences were observed very rarely across donors, whereas some public TCRs were present in many individuals. The classifier was reported to diagnose cytomegalovirus status with high specificity and sensitivity in both the original cohort and the validation cohort. Correlated functional status among segregating V segments might be attributable to linkage disequilibrium, but an unknown experimental factor could not be ruled out. According to the authors, the approach could potentially be generalized to other disease states and immunological phenotypes. A further reported finding was that TCR beta sequences accurately predicted the HLA-A and HLA-B alleles for most subjects in the first cohort. An association between a missense DCLRE1C variant and V-gene and J-gene trimming of TCR beta chains was found in a later genetic analysis and replicated in an independent cohort. In a later analysis, most CMV-associated TCR beta chains were found to appear HLA-restricted, with HLA associations seemingly driven largely by CMV exposure. Only TCR beta chains were sequenced in this cohort, and the absence of alpha or paired-chain data limited detectable features. The study gave a list of 150 to 200 TCR beta chains associated with cytomegalovirus. According to a later analysis, TCR association rates differed among HLA loci, with DRB1 alleles showing the most associated TCRs and HLA-C alleles showing the fewest. Three of the identified cytomegalovirus-associated TCR beta chains were confirmed in vitro to be specific for cytomegalovirus antigens. According to a later genetic analysis, donors in an Asian-associated ancestry cluster had fewer N-insertions in productive TCRs than the roughly 670-donor mean. Some IMGT-functional V segments, including TRBV6-2 and TRBV6-3, could not be told apart with the 87-base-pair reads, so those segments were excluded. Specific HLA alleles were associated with 15,000 to 20,000 TCR beta sequences at a false discovery rate of 0.05 in a later analysis. Strong co-occurrence of HLA alleles, especially DR and DQ, made assigning TCR associations to individual alleles difficult.

Including cysteine and phenylalanine, the CDR3 has 12 amino acids. The entry retains the CDR3 DNA only, 36 bases that are in frame from base 1. V is pruned by 5 bases and J by 9 bases, leaving 4 bases of the junction without a gene match. CDR1 and CDR2, per the germline V gene (reference sequence), are MNHEY and SMNVEV. The cohort was made up of hundreds of healthy bone marrow donors. At the time of sampling, all cohort members were nominally healthy, though unrecorded immune exposures were likely present. The donor was CMV seronegative and belonged to the group of under 400 seronegative cohort members. Each donor provided a peripheral blood sample, and peripheral blood mononuclear cells were used for TCR beta sequencing. The Qiagen DNeasy Blood Extraction Kit was used to extract genomic DNA from the blood cell samples.

The receptor comes from a man aged 25-45 years in good health and CMV-seronegative. This chain is built from TRBV27 and TRBJ2-4; the central 7 bases match TRBD1. Sample: PBMCs. DNA sequence: TGTGCCAGCAGTGGGCCAGGGGGCATTCAGTACTTC. Its coded protein is CASSGPGGIQYF.